Given below is one T cell receptor (beta chain) in context. Antigen: not known. The junction does not match germline at one end; this may be a read error. The sample is drawn from a study of tumor and adjacent non-tumor tissue in lung cancer. Overall study results and limits: Tumor tissue had significantly higher TCR diversity than normal lung.

The germline CDR1 and CDR2 sequences are SQVTM and ANQGSEA. The CDR3 loop spans 14 amino acids. TCRbeta libraries were built with three rounds of nested PCR, modified from ARM-PCR. A single record per CDR3 protein comes from TCRdb applying MiXCR to the multiplex PCR reads. The sample has about 110,000 distinct CDR3 sequences, about 63% seen once. The template was RNA from unsorted bulk tissue. This non-tumor lung sample came from over 3 cm beyond the tumor edge. The TCR was taken from a man aged 55 to 69 with non-small cell lung cancer. The V call is TRBV29-1, the J call TRBJ1-1; D not certain. Sequences were obtained from distant non-tumor lung tissue. CDR3 residues: CSVEMRELNTEASF. As DNA, the CDR3 is TGCAGCGTTGAAATGAGGGAATTGAACACTGAAGCTTCCTTT.